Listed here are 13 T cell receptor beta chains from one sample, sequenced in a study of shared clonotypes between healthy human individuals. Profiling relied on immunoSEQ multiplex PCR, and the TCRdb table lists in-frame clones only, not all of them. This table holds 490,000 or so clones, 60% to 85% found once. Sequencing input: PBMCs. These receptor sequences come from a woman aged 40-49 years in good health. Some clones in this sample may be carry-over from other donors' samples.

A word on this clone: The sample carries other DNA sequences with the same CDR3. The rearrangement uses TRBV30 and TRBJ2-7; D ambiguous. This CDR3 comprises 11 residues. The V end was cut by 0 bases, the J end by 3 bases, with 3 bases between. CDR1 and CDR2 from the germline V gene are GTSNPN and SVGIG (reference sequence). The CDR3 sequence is CAWSVLYEQYF. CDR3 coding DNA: TGTGCCTGGAGTGTACTCTACGAGCAGTACTTC.

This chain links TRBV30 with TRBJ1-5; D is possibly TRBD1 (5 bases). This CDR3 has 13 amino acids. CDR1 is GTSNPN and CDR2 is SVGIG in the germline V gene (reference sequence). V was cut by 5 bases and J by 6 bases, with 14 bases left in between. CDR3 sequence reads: CAWELGVGQPQHF. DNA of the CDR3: TGTGCCTGGGAGCTAGGGGTTGGTCAGCCCCAGCATTTT. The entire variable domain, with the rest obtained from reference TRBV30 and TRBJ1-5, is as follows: SQTIHQWPATLVQPVGSPLSLECTVEGTSNPNLYWYRQAAGRGLQLLFYSVGIGQISSEVPQNLSASRPQDRQFILSSKKLLLSDSGFYLCAWELGVGQPQHFGDGTRLSIL.

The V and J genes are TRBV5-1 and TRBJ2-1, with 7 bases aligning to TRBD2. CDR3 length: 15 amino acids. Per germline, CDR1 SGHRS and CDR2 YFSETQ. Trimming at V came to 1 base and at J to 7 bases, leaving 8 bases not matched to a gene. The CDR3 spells CASSLMGGVLNEQFF. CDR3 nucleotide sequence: TGCGCCAGCAGCTTGATGGGAGGGGTTTTGAATGAGCAGTTCTTC.

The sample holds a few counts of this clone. CDR3 sequence (DNA): TGTGCCAGCAGTTTTGGACAGGGAACCTACGAGCAGTACTTC. Translating it yields CASSFGQGTYEQYF. This chain links TRBV6-5 with TRBJ2-7; 8 bases map to TRBD1. The CDR3 loop spans 14 amino acids. Germline CDR1 is MNHEY and CDR2 is SVGAGI. The V segment lost 4 bases and the J segment 2 bases; nucleotides outside the gene matches: 4.

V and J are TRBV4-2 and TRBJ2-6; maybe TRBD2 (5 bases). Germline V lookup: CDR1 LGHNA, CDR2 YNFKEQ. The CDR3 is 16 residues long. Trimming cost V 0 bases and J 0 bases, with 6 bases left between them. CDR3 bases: TGTGCCAGCAGCCAAGACGCGGGCTCTGGGGCCAACGTCCTGACTTTC. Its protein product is CASSQDAGSGANVLTF.

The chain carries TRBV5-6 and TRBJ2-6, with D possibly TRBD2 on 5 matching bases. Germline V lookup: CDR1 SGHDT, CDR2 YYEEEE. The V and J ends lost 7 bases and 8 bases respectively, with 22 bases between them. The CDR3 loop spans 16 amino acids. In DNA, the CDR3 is TGTGCCAGCGTACAAAGTGGAGGAACTTTGTCCAACGTCCTGACTTTC. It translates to CASVQSGGTLSNVLTF.

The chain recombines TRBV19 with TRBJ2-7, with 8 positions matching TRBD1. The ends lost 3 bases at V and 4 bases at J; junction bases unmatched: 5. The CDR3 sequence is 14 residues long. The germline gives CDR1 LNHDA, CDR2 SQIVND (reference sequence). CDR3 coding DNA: TGTGCCAGTAGTATCGGCAGGGGGCTTTACGAGCAGTACTTC. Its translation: CASSIGRGLYEQYF.

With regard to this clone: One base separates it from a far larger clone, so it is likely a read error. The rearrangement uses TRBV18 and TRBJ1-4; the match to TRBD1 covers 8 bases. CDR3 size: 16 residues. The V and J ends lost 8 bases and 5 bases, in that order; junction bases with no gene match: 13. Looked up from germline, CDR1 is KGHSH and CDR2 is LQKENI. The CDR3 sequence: CASPHGLGQVNEKLFF. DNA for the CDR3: TGTGCCAGCCCACATGGGTTGGGACAGGTAAATGAAAAACTGTTTTTT. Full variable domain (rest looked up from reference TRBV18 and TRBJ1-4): NAGVMQNPRHLVRRRGQEARLRCSPMKGHSHVYWYRQLPEEGLKFMVYLQKENIIDESGMPKERFSAEFPKEGPSILRIQQVVRGDSAAYFCASPHGLGQVNEKLFFGSGTQLSVL.

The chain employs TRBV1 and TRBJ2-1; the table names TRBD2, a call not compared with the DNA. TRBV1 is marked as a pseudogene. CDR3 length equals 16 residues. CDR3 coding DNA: TGCACCAGCAGCCAAGTCCCGGAGCGCTCCTACAATGAGCAGTTCTTC. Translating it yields CTSSQVPERSYNEQFF.

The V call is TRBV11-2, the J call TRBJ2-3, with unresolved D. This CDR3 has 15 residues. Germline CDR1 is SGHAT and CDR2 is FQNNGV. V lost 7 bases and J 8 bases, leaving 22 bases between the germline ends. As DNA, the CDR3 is TGTGCCAGCAACCCAGGAACTAACCAAATCGGTACGCAGTATTTT. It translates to CASNPGTNQIGTQYF.

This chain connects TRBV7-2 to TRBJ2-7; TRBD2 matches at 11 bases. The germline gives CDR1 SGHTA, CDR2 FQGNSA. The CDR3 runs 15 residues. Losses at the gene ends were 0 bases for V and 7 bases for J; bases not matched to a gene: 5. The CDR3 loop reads CASSLASSGRGEQYF. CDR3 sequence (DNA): TGTGCCAGCAGCTTAGCGAGTAGCGGGAGGGGTGAGCAGTACTTC.

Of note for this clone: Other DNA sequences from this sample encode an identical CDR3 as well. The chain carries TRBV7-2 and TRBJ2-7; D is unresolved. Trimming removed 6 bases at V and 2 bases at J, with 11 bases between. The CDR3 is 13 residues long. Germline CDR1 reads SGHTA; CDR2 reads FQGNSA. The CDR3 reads CASSLLQAYEQYF. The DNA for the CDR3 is TGTGCCAGCAGTTTACTTCAGGCCTACGAGCAGTACTTC.

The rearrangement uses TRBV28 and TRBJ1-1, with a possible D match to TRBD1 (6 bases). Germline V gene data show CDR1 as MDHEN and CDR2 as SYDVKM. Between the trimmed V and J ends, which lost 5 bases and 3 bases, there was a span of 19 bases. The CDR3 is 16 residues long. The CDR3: CASSNHQGPKDTEAFF. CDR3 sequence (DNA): TGTGCCAGCAGTAACCACCAGGGGCCCAAGGACACTGAAGCTTTCTTT. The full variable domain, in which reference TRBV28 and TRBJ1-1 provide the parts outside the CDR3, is DVKVTQSSRYLVKRTGEKVFLECVQDMDHENMFWYRQDPGLGLRLIYFSYDVKMKEKGDIPEGYSVSREKKERFSLILESASTNQTSMYLCASSNHQGPKDTEAFFGQGTRLTVV.